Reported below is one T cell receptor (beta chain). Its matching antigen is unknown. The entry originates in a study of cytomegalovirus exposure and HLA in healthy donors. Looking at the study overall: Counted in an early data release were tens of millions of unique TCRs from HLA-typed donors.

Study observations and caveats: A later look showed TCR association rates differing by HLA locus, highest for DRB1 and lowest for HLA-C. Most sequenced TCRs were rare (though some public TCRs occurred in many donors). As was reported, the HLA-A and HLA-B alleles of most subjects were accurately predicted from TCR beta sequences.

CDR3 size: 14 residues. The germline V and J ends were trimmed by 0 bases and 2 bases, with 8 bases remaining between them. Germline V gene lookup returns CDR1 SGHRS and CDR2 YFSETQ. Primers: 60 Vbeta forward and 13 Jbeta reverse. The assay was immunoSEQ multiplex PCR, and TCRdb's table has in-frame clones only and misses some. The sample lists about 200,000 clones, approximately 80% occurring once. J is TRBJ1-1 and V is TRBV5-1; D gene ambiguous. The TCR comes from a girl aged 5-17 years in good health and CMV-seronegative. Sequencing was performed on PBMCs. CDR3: CASSLASVNTEAFF. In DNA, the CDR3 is TGCGCCAGCAGCTTGGCGTCCGTTAACACTGAAGCTTTCTTT.